The T cell receptor beta chain described here comes from a study of blood T cells in healthy people across ages. Study observations and caveats: Whereas aged donors had fewer naive CD4+ cells, long-lived donors had more of them and higher diversity.

CDR1 is WNHNN, CDR2 SYGVQD, per germline (reference sequence). The CDR3 contains 13 residues. V lost 2 bases and J 3 bases, leaving 7 bases between the germline ends. A note on this clonotype: Its antigen is as yet unknown.

For the second PCR, which ran for 7 to 11 cycles, a sample-barcoded 5' primer and a J-beta primer mix were used. MiXCR, applied by TCRdb to the 5' RACE reads, yields one record per CDR3 protein. The profile shows more than 650,000 distinct CDR3 sequences, about a fifth of them singletons. The receptor's source is a man between 65 and 80 years old in good health. Sample: blood. The rearrangement links TRBV10-1 to TRBJ1-1, with a tentative D call TRBD1 (5 bases). The CDR3 sequence: CASSEQGHTEAFF. The DNA for the CDR3 is TGCGCCAGCAGTGAGCAGGGACACACTGAAGCTTTCTTT.